The rows below give T cell receptor beta chains drawn from one sample of a study of cytomegalovirus exposure and HLA in healthy donors. Using immunoSEQ multiplex PCR, the repertoire was profiled, and TCRdb retains in-frame clones only, with some absent. The data contain some 330,000 clones, 75% to 90% of them singletons. Sequenced: PBMCs. All receptors come from a woman between 18 and 29 years old in good health and CMV-seronegative. CDR3s include the opening cysteine and the closing phenylalanine or tryptophan. Each record gives: V gene, J gene, CDR3 protein.

V: TRBV5-4
J: TRBJ2-7
CDR3: CASSSGSSSYEQYF

V: TRBV4-1
J: TRBJ2-1
CDR3: CASSQPGRARSYNEQFF

V: TRBV2
J: TRBJ1-1
CDR3: CATSPRGNTEAFF

V: TRBV5-4
J: TRBJ2-7
CDR3: CASSLGREGTYEQYF

V: TRBV28
J: TRBJ1-2
CDR3: CASSSVNTGGNYGYTF

V: TRBV19
J: TRBJ1-2
CDR3: CASRNPGQGNYGYTF

V: TRBV2
J: TRBJ2-7
CDR3: CASSEGKTGYRTYEQYF

V: TRBV28
J: TRBJ2-7
CDR3: CASSPSGVGGEQYF

V: TRBV7-8
J: TRBJ2-7
CDR3: CASSMRDSKQYF

V: TRBV7-2
J: TRBJ1-5
CDR3: CASSPDRNLHQPQHF

V: TRBV27
J: TRBJ2-1
CDR3: CASNLAGASSYNEQFF

V: TRBV27
J: TRBJ1-4
CDR3: CASSRQGSEKLFF

V: TRBV19
J: TRBJ2-1
CDR3: CASSGTGGGNEQFF

V: TRBV7-9
J: TRBJ1-4
CDR3: CASSLRTGVNEKLFF

V: TRBV29-1
J: TRBJ2-3
CDR3: CSVSGTSGRTDTQYF

V: TRBV7-6
J: TRBJ2-1
CDR3: CASSLALTGIDEQFF

V: TRBV2
J: TRBJ2-7
CDR3: CASILAGGAEQYF

V: TRBV4-2
J: TRBJ2-7
CDR3: CASSQGGTSGYEQYF

V: TRBV19
J: TRBJ1-5
CDR3: CASSRPGQGAIRNQPQHF

V: TRBV28
J: TRBJ2-5
CDR3: CASSPGGSYQETQYF

V: TRBV27
J: TRBJ1-5
CDR3: CASSLTLDQPQHF

V: TRBV27
J: TRBJ1-5
CDR3: CAREAYQPQHF

V: TRBV18
J: TRBJ1-2
CDR3: CASSPPGTEYGYTF

V: TRBV4-2
J: TRBJ2-7
CDR3: CASSSRRTGAYEQYF

V: TRBV10-3
J: TRBJ2-3
CDR3: CAISESTSGSPDTQYF

V: TRBV27
J: TRBJ1-1
CDR3: CASSRGEVTEAFF

V: TRBV27
J: TRBJ2-7
CDR3: CASSSLYEQYF

V: TRBV4-3
J: TRBJ2-7
CDR3: CASSQDLLQGAGEQYF

V: TRBV5-6
J: TRBJ2-1
CDR3: CASSFAGALSNEQFF

V: TRBV27
J: TRBJ2-7
CDR3: CASSWGQGDEQYF

V: TRBV6-4
J: TRBJ2-3
CDR3: CASSPTGTSGTDTQYF

V: TRBV4-1
J: TRBJ1-2
CDR3: CASSRPGQDYGYTF

V: TRBV28
J: TRBJ2-2
CDR3: CASISGEMSTGELFF

V: TRBV18
J: TRBJ1-5
CDR3: CASSPGTGVGNQPQHF

V: TRBV18
J: TRBJ2-7
CDR3: CASSPGLAGSRQYF

V: TRBV18
J: TRBJ2-1
CDR3: CASSPWIAEGAGQFF

V: TRBV28
J: TRBJ2-3
CDR3: CATRGWAGSTDTQYF

V: TRBV5-1
J: TRBJ2-3
CDR3: CASSGGSPGDTQYF

V: TRBV10-3
J: TRBJ1-1
CDR3: CAIMREGTEAFF

V: TRBV2
J: TRBJ2-7
CDR3: CAATRDRAYEQYF

V: TRBV4-3
J: TRBJ1-4
CDR3: CASSQDLIGYDSLFF

V: TRBV28
J: TRBJ2-7
CDR3: CASSLRPSDLREQYF

V: TRBV6-5
J: TRBJ2-1
CDR3: CASTKTGRNEQFF

V: TRBV9
J: TRBJ2-7
CDR3: CASSPRGGAEQYF

V: TRBV5-1
J: TRBJ2-7
CDR3: CASSQESGDEQYF